This TCR beta chain was sequenced for a study of blood T cell repertoires in COVID-19. In the study overall: Samples came from the United States, Italy and Spain, spanning acute and convalescent COVID-19.

Only in-frame clones appear in the TCRdb table, and some are missing; sequencing was by immunoSEQ multiplex PCR. The sample has about 380,000 clones; around 90% are singletons. This clone was observed a handful of times. Which cohort a participant joined came from the clinical history participants gave. V lost 6 bases and J 6 bases, leaving 9 bases between the germline ends. From germline, CDR1 is KGHSH and CDR2 LQKENI. The CDR3 is made up of 13 amino acids. The J gene is TRBJ1-6, the V gene TRBV18; D remains ambiguous. Source material: PBMCs or T cells enriched from blood (not recorded which). The sequence came from a woman between 18 and 29 years old who had recovered from COVID-19. The CDR3 DNA is TGTGCCAGCTCGGAGGTCCTTAATTCACCCCTCCACTTT. Its protein is CASSEVLNSPLHF. The full variable domain, in which reference TRBV18 and TRBJ1-6 provide the parts outside the CDR3, is NAGVMQNPRHLVRRRGQEARLRCSPMKGHSHVYWYRQLPEEGLKFMVYLQKENIIDESGMPKERFSAEFPKEGPSILRIQQVVRGDSAAYFCASSEVLNSPLHFGNGTRLTVT.